This is a list of T cell receptor beta chains from one sample in a study of CXCR3-negative and CXCR3-positive naive CD8 T cells. TCRdb reanalyzed the 5' RACE reads, giving one entry per CDR3 protein sequence and no DNA. Its listing shows roughly 110,000 distinct CDR3 sequences. The sequencing sample was made of naive CXCR3+ CD8+ T cells from blood. The receptor set was obtained from a human donor in good health. Some clones in this sample may be carry-over from other donors' samples. CDR3s include the opening cysteine and the closing phenylalanine or tryptophan. The order of the fields is V gene, J gene, CDR3 protein.

TRBV27	TRBJ2-1	CASSLSLATSYNEQFF
TRBV9	TRBJ2-7	CASSAEDSSYEQYF
TRBV5-5	TRBJ2-3	CASSVGLAESTDTQYF
TRBV5-1	TRBJ2-1	CASSLLGISNEQFF
TRBV7-9	TRBJ1-2	CASSLGSAVANYGSTF
TRBV27	TRBJ1-1	CASSLDRVNMNTEAFF
TRBV4-1	TRBJ2-5	CASSQDSRKETQYF
TRBV5-1	TRBJ1-2	CASSFDRADDYGYTF
TRBV7-9	TRBJ2-1	CASLRPVSYNEQFF
TRBV6-2/TRBV6-3	TRBJ2-7	CASSYSGQERVYEQYF
TRBV12-3/TRBV12-4	TRBJ2-5	CASSSGTLETQYF
TRBV20-1	TRBJ2-7	CSARASGDYEQYF
TRBV12-3/TRBV12-4	TRBJ2-1	CASSLSGFPLDNEQFF
TRBV7-8	TRBJ1-5	CASSYKQGGDNQPQHF
TRBV15	TRBJ1-1	CATSPRPANTEAFF
TRBV20-1	TRBJ2-3	CSARELASGQDTQYF
TRBV29-1	TRBJ2-7	CSVETRDRDHEQYF
TRBV11-2	TRBJ1-1	CASSFLARVGGTEAFF
TRBV7-8	TRBJ2-3	CASSLILSDLTDTQYF
TRBV5-4	TRBJ2-7	CASTPDRRSYEQYF
TRBV28	TRBJ2-1	CASKRLAGGWDEQFF
TRBV7-9	TRBJ2-3	CASSLGKWADTQYF
TRBV2	TRBJ2-1	CASLPSSYNEQFF
TRBV24-1	TRBJ2-7	CATSPSSDGRYEQYF
TRBV11-2	TRBJ2-1	CASSWTVDEQFF
TRBV3-1	TRBJ2-6	CASSQDLPFGANVLTF
TRBV12-3/TRBV12-4	TRBJ2-3	CASSLASGGSDTQYF
TRBV6-5	TRBJ2-7	CASSYSGQGIYEQYF
TRBV29-1	TRBJ1-1	CSVGWGENTEAFF
TRBV28	TRBJ2-1	CASSLLISGRWSEQFF
TRBV29-1	TRBJ1-2	CSVEAGEDGYTF
TRBV23-1	TRBJ2-1	CASSQSGRGAGGLEQFF
TRBV19	TRBJ2-5	CASSISPGEETQYF
TRBV6-2/TRBV6-3	TRBJ2-7	CASSHGQGSYEQYF
TRBV25-1	TRBJ2-7	CASSDWDRGTYEQYF
TRBV15	TRBJ2-7	CATRRTGTSGNYEQYF
TRBV30	TRBJ2-1	CAWSQDWGNEQFF
TRBV9	TRBJ1-1	CASSTPGTGGSTEAFF
TRBV20-1	TRBJ1-2	CSARERGPNYGYTF
TRBV7-9	TRBJ2-7	CASSLRTANEQYF
TRBV12-3/TRBV12-4	TRBJ2-5	CASSFGQTQETQYF
TRBV7-9	TRBJ2-5	CASSPAAWGVRTQYF
TRBV20-1	TRBJ2-5	CSARDPSGSGQYF
TRBV9	TRBJ2-3	CASSVDSLRDTQYF
TRBV28	TRBJ1-1	CASIQQGNTEAFF
TRBV7-9	TRBJ1-1	CASSSWEENTEAFF
TRBV11-2	TRBJ2-1	CASSLDTPRPGNEQFF
TRBV4-1	TRBJ2-3	CASTGFLQGFADTQYF
TRBV29-1	TRBJ2-6	CSVEGGLTSGANVLTF
TRBV29-1	TRBJ2-7	CSVVPDRGYYEQYF
TRBV5-5	TRBJ1-5	CASSVLVDREPGQPQHF
TRBV10-3	TRBJ2-6	CAISEAGISGANVLTF
TRBV6-5	TRBJ2-2	CASTLQGPGGGELFF